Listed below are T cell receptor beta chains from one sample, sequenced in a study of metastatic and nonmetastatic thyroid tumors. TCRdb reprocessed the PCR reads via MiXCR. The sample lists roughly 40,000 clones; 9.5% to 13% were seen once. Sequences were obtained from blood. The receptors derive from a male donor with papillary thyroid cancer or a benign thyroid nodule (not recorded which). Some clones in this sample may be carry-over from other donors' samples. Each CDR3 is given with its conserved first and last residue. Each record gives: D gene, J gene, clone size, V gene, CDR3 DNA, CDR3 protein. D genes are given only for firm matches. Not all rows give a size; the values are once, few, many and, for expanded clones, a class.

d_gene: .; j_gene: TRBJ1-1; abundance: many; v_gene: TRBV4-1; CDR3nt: TGCGCCAGCAGCCAAGAGCCACCAGGGAACACTGAAGCTTTCTTT; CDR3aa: CASSQEPPGNTEAFF
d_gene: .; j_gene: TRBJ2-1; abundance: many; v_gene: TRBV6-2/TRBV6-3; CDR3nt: TGTGCCAGCAGTACTCTCAGGACTTCCTACAATGAGCAGTTCTTC; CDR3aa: CASSTLRTSYNEQFF
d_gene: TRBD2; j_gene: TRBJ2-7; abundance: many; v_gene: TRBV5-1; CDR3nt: TGCGCCAGCAGCCCGGGACTAGCGGGATACGAGCAGTACTTC; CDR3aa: CASSPGLAGYEQYF
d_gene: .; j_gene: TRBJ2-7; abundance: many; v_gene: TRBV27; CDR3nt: TGTGCCAGCAGTCCAACAGACGAAACGTCCTACGAGCAGTACTTC; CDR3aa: CASSPTDETSYEQYF
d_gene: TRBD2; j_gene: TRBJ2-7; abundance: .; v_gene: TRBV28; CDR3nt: TGTGCCAGCAGTTTAGGGGGGGTGGGGAAGGGTGCCTACGAGCAGTACTTC; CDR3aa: CASSLGGVGKGAYEQYF
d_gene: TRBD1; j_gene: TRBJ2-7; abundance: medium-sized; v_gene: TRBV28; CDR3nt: TGTGCCAGCACCCAGGACAGGGAAGACGAGCAGTACTTC; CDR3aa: CASTQDREDEQYF
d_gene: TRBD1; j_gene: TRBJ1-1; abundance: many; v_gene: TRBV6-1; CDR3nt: TGTGCCAGCACCCGTCGGACAGGGGTATTCATGAACACTGAAGCTTTCTTT; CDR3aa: CASTRRTGVFMNTEAFF
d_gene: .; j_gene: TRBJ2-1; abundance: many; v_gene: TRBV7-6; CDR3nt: TGTGCCAGCAGCTCGTATTCCTCCTACAATGAGCAGTTCTTC; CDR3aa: CASSSYSSYNEQFF
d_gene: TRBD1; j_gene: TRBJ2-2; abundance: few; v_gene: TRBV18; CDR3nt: TGTGCCAGCTCACCCTTCTATTCTGGACAGGGGGCGCCCGGGGAGCTGTTTTTT; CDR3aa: CASSPFYSGQGAPGELFF
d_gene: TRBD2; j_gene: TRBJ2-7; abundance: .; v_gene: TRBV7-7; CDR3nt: TGTGCTAGCAGCTTGGCGGGTGGGGAGGGCTACGAGCAGTACTTC; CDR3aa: CASSLAGGEGYEQYF
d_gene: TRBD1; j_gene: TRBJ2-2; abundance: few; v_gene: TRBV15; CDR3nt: TGTGCCACCAGCAGAACGGGACAGCTCTACACCGGGGAGCTGTTTTTT; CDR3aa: CATSRTGQLYTGELFF
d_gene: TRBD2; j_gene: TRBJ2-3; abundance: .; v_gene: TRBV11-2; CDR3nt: TGTGCCAGCAGCTTAGCTCTAGCGGGGCGAGATACGCAGTATTTT; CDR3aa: CASSLALAGRDTQYF
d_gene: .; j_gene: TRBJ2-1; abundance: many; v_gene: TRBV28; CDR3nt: TGTGCCAGCAGTTTAGGTCAGAACAATGAGCAGTTCTTC; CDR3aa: CASSLGQNNEQFF
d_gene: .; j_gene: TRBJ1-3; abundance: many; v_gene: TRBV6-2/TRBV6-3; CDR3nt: TGTGCCAGCACACCACCGACAGGCTACTCTGGAAACACCATATATTTT; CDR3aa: CASTPPTGYSGNTIYF
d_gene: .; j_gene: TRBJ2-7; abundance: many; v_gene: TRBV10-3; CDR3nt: TGTGCCATCACCGGAGCCCCGGACAGTCCCTCCTACGAGCAGTACTTC; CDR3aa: CAITGAPDSPSYEQYF
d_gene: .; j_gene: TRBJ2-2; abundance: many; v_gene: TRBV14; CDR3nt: TGTGCCAGCAGCCCAAGACTGGACGGGGAGCTGTTTTTT; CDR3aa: CASSPRLDGELFF
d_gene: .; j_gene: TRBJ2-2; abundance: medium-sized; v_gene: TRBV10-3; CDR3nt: TGTGCCATCAGTGAAACAGAAGGAGGGGGCACCGGGGAGCTGTTTTTT; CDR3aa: CAISETEGGGTGELFF
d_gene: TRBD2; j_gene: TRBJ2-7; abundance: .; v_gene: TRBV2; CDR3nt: TGTGCCACTCTGCGGGCTAGCGGTGCCAACGAGCAGTACTTC; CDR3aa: CATLRASGANEQYF
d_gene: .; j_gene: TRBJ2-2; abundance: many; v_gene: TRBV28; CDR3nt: TGTGCCAGCAGTTTGGGGGGTTGGGGAGCGAACACCGGGGAGCTGTTTTTT; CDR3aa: CASSLGGWGANTGELFF
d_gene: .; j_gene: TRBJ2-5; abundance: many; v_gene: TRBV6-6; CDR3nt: TGTGCCAGCAGTTACGAGGCAGGGGTGTTAGCCGAGACCCAGTACTTC; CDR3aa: CASSYEAGVLAETQYF
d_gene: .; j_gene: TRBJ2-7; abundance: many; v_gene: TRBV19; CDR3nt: TGTGCCAGTAGTATTCGACGGAGCCCCTACGAGCAGTACTTC; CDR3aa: CASSIRRSPYEQYF
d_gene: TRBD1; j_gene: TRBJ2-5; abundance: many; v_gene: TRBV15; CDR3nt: TGTGCCACCAGCGGACTGAACAGCCTGACAGGGTTAAAGACCCAGTACTTC; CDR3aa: CATSGLNSLTGLKTQYF
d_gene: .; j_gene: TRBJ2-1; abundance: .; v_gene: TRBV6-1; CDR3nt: TGTGCCAGCAGTGACTTTCACAATGAGCAGTTCTTC; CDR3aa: CASSDFHNEQFF
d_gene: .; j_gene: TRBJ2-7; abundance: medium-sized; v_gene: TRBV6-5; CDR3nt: TGTGCCAGCAGTTACGGAGAGTTCCTCTACGAGCAGTACTTC; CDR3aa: CASSYGEFLYEQYF